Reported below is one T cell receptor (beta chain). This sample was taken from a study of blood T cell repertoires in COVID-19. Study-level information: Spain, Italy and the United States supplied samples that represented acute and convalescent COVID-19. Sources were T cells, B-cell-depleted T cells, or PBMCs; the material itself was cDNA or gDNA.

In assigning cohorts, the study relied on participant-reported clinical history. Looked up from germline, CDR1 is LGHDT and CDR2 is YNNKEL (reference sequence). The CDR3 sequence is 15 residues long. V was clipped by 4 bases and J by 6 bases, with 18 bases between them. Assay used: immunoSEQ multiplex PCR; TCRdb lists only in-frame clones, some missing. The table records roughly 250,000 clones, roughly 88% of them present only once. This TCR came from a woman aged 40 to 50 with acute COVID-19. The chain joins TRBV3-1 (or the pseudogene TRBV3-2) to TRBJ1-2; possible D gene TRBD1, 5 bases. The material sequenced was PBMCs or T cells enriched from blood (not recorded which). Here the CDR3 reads CASSRPQTDRNGYTF. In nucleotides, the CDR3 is TGTGCCAGCAGCCGCCCGCAGACAGACCGCAATGGCTACACCTTC.